This TCR beta chain appears in the sequencing data of a study of blood T cell repertoires in COVID-19. Study-wide background: Samples taken during acute and convalescent COVID-19 were collected in the United States, Italy and Spain. Sources were T cells, B-cell-depleted T cells, or PBMCs; the material itself was cDNA or gDNA.

Germline V CDR1 and CDR2: SEHNR, FQNEAQ (reference sequence). CDR3 length equals 15 residues. J was trimmed by 5 bases and V by 5 bases; bases with no gene match: 11. Original analysis: By means of reference gene primer amplification, nucleated cell counts were estimated. The assay was immunoSEQ multiplex PCR, and TCRdb's table has in-frame clones only and misses some. The V and J calls and the clone size are those of that table, but D and trimming were determined from the DNA. The sample contains tens of thousands of clones, 84% of which appear only once. Sequencing was performed on peripheral blood. The TCR originated in a man aged 35-49 years with acute or convalescent COVID-19. The chain employs TRBV7-9 and TRBJ2-7; 8 bases agree with TRBD1. This CDR3 reads CASSPGQGEWDEQYF. CDR3 DNA sequence: TGTGCCAGCAGCCCCGGACAGGGTGAATGGGACGAGCAGTACTTC.